This is a list of T cell receptor beta chains from one sample in a study of blood T cell repertoires in COVID-19. Using immunoSEQ multiplex PCR, the repertoire was profiled, and TCRdb retains in-frame clones only, with some absent. Among approximately 300,000 clones listed, around 89% were seen once. Sequences were obtained from peripheral blood. These receptors came from a man aged 18 to 29 who had recovered from COVID-19. Both conserved end residues are part of each CDR3. The D gene is left open where the match is weak. Size is omitted from some rows. Given values are once, few, many or a class for expanded clones.

D: -
length: 13
J: TRBJ1-2
V: TRBV5-1
size: once
CDR3: CASSLFSGYGYTF
DNA: TGCGCCAGCAGCTTGTTTTCCGGCTATGGCTACACCTTC

D: TRBD1
length: 17
J: TRBJ2-7
V: TRBV3-1/TRBV3-2
size: -
CDR3: CASSQDLNRGSRYEQYF
DNA: TGTGCCAGCAGCCAAGATCTTAACAGGGGCTCTCGGTACGAGCAGTACTTC

D: TRBD2
length: 20
J: TRBJ2-1
V: TRBV4-2
size: -
CDR3: CASSQPWGTSGGVTYNEQFF
DNA: TGTGCCAGCAGCCAACCATGGGGGACTAGCGGGGGAGTTACTTACAATGAGCAGTTCTTC

D: TRBD2
length: 15
J: TRBJ2-5
V: TRBV6-5
size: -
CDR3: CASSLRTSSQETQYF
DNA: TGTGCCAGCAGTTTGAGGACTAGCAGCCAAGAGACCCAGTACTTC

D: TRBD1
length: 15
J: TRBJ1-5
V: TRBV6-1
size: -
CDR3: CASSDRQGRNQPQHF
DNA: TGTGCCAGCAGTGACCGACAGGGGAGAAATCAGCCCCAGCATTTT

D: TRBD1
length: 15
J: TRBJ1-1
V: TRBV29-1
size: once
CDR3: CSVKKGTGEGTEAFF
DNA: TGCAGCGTCAAAAAGGGGACAGGGGAAGGGACTGAAGCTTTCTTT

D: TRBD1
length: 16
J: TRBJ1-2
V: TRBV6-5
size: few
CDR3: CASSYTYGGQSGGYTF
DNA: TGTGCCAGCAGTTACACCTATGGGGGACAGTCCGGCGGCTACACCTTC

D: -
length: 13
J: TRBJ1-1
V: TRBV2
size: -
CDR3: CASKWLLDTEAFF
DNA: TGTGCCAGCAAGTGGCTCCTCGACACTGAAGCTTTCTTT

D: TRBD1
length: 15
J: TRBJ1-2
V: TRBV9
size: -
CDR3: CASSVEGQGAGGYTF
DNA: TGTGCCAGCAGCGTAGAAGGACAGGGGGCTGGTGGCTACACCTTC

D: -
length: 15
J: TRBJ1-6
V: TRBV14
size: -
CDR3: CASSQQGLYNSPLHF
DNA: TGTGCCAGCAGCCAGCAGGGGCTATATAATTCACCCCTCCACTTT

D: TRBD2
length: 17
J: TRBJ2-3
V: TRBV4-3
size: -
CDR3: CASSQWGGGGATDTQYF
DNA: TGCGCCAGCAGCCAATGGGGAGGCGGGGGGGCCACAGATACGCAGTATTTT

D: -
length: 14
J: TRBJ2-7
V: TRBV3-1/TRBV3-2
size: -
CDR3: CASSPREGGYEQYF
DNA: TGTGCCAGCAGCCCCAGGGAGGGGGGTTACGAGCAGTACTTC

D: -
length: 15
J: TRBJ2-1
V: TRBV11-3
size: -
CDR3: CASSPKRGGEGEQFF
DNA: TGTGCCAGCAGCCCAAAACGAGGGGGGGAGGGTGAGCAGTTCTTC

D: TRBD2
length: 15
J: TRBJ2-1
V: TRBV2
size: few
CDR3: CASSSGLAGPNEQFF
DNA: TGTGCCAGCAGCTCGGGACTAGCGGGACCCAATGAGCAGTTCTTC

D: -
length: 12
J: TRBJ2-3
V: TRBV10-3
size: -
CDR3: CAISVVPDTQYF
DNA: TGTGCCATCAGTGTCGTCCCAGATACGCAGTATTTT

D: TRBD1
length: 15
J: TRBJ1-1
V: TRBV11-1
size: -
CDR3: CASSLEQARGTEAFF
DNA: TGTGCCAGCAGCTTAGAACAGGCCAGGGGGACTGAAGCTTTCTTT

D: -
length: 14
J: TRBJ2-2
V: TRBV7-3
size: -
CDR3: CASSPPFSTGELFF
DNA: TGTGCCAGCAGCCCCCCTTTTTCCACCGGGGAGCTGTTTTTT

D: TRBD1
length: 12
J: TRBJ1-5
V: TRBV29-1
size: -
CDR3: CSVRQGNQPQHF
DNA: TGCAGCGTTCGACAGGGAAATCAGCCCCAGCATTTT

D: -
length: 13
J: TRBJ1-2
V: TRBV27
size: -
CDR3: CASSLDRGGRYTF
DNA: TGTGCCAGCAGTTTGGACCGGGGGGGACGCTACACCTTC

D: -
length: 13
J: TRBJ1-2
V: TRBV18
size: -
CDR3: CASSPSGDSGYTF
DNA: TGTGCCAGCTCACCTTCAGGGGATTCGGGCTACACCTTC

D: -
length: 16
J: TRBJ2-7
V: TRBV18
size: -
CDR3: CASSPNFSTGLSEQYF
DNA: TGTGCCAGCTCACCAAATTTTTCGACAGGCCTCAGCGAGCAGTACTTC

D: -
length: 14
J: TRBJ1-2
V: TRBV30
size: once
CDR3: CAWTSGQGNYGYTF
DNA: TGTGCCTGGACCTCGGGGCAGGGGAACTATGGCTACACCTTC

D: TRBD2
length: 16
J: TRBJ2-1
V: TRBV4-1
size: -
CDR3: CASSPRTSGSRNEQFF
DNA: TGCGCCAGCAGCCCTAGGACTAGCGGGAGTCGCAATGAGCAGTTCTTC

D: TRBD2
length: 17
J: TRBJ2-6
V: TRBV7-2
size: once
CDR3: CASSLAGGVAGANVLTF
DNA: TGTGCCAGCAGCTTAGCTGGGGGGGTGGCTGGGGCCAACGTCCTGACTTTC